The clone carrying this TCR beta chain occurred a few times. TCRdb redid the calling of the PCR reads with MiXCR, one entry per CDR3 protein. This table holds 85,000 to 100,000 distinct CDR3 sequences, less than 25% found once. This specimen comes from a study of molecular identifiers for immune sequencing clone quantification. The germline gives CDR1 MGHRA, CDR2 YSYEKL. The CDR3 runs to 14 residues. The V end was cut by 3 bases, the J end by 0 bases, with 9 bases between. The chain uses TRBV4-1 and TRBJ2-7; possible D gene TRBD1, 5 bases. The sample was naive CD8+ T cells from blood, with Jurkat cell RNA spiked in. The subset denotes: FACS-sorted CD8+CD4-CCR7+CD45RA+ naive T cells. The sequence came from a human donor in good health. Some libraries in this study had Jurkat cell RNA spiked in. CDR3 region: CASSHGASSYEQYF. The CDR3 DNA reads TGCGCCAGCAGCCATGGGGCTTCCTCCTACGAGCAGTACTTC.